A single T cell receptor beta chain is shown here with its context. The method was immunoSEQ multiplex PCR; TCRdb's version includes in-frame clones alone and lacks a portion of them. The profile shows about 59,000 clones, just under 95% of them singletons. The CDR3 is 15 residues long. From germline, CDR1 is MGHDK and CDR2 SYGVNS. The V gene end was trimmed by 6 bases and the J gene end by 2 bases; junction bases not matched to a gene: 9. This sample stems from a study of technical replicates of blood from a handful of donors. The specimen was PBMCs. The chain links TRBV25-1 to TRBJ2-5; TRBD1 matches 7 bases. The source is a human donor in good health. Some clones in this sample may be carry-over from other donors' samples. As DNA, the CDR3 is TGTGCCAGCAGACACGCCAAGGGACAGCAAGAGACCCAGTACTTC. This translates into CASRHAKGQQETQYF.